This T cell receptor beta chain appears in the sequencing data of a study of Graves' ophthalmopathy and Graves' hyperthyroidism. The CDR3 covers 14 residues. Per the germline V gene, CDR1 is LGHNA and CDR2 is YSLEER. With 2 bases removed from V and 1 base from J, the gap between germline ends came to 5 bases. TCR beta CDR3 regions were amplified from RNA transcripts. Second-round multiplex PCR came after first-round RT-PCR with HTBI primers. TCRdb independently ran MiXCR on the multiplex PCR reads; one entry per CDR3 protein. The sample includes around 1,000,000 distinct CDR3 sequences, about 36% seen only once; the top ten take roughly 10%. The hyperthyroidism patients, aged 18 to 65, had been newly diagnosed, with under 2 months' duration. Certain patients were not enrolled. These were patients with other autoimmune diseases, uncontrolled infections, pregnancy or lactation. As diagnostic evidence, clinical symptoms, serum thyroxine, TRAb, thyroid ultrasound and orbital computed tomography were relied upon.

Of note for this clonotype: Antigen: not known.

Findings and caveats of the study: Clonotypes were expanded in thyroid at above 0.001 frequency, and most also appeared in blood.

Sequences were obtained from peripheral blood or thyroid tissue (not recorded which). The sequence was obtained from an adult man with Graves' hyperthyroidism. This rearrangement joins TRBV4-3 to TRBJ2-2, with D unresolved. CDR3 sequence (DNA): TGCGCCAGCAGCCAATTTAAGAACACCGGGGAGCTGTTTTTT. Its translation is CASSQFKNTGELFF.